This entry lists 5 T cell receptor beta chains sequenced from one sample in a study of breast tumors, draining lymph nodes, adjacent tissues. Via MiXCR, TCRdb re-called the multiplex PCR reads, giving one row per CDR3 protein. Counted here are about 130,000 distinct CDR3 sequences, about 20% occurring once; the ten biggest clones make up roughly 2.4%. The lymph nodes were axillary draining lymph nodes from breast cancer patients. Sequenced sample: axillary lymph node tissue. These receptors all stem from a female donor with breast cancer. Some clones in this sample may be carry-over from other donors' samples.

This clonotype showed up just a few times. This clone may be a read error of a much larger clone one base away. The chain carries TRBV13 and TRBJ2-7; the D gene is possibly TRBD1 (6 bases). The CDR3 has 14 residues. Trimming shortened V by 0 bases and J by 5 bases, and 11 bases separated the two germline ends. CDR1 and CDR2 from the germline V gene are PRHDT and FYEKMQ (reference sequence). CDR3 sequence (DNA): TGTGCCAGCAGCTTAGGACAGGGTTGCGACGAGCAGTACTTC. As protein: CASSLGQGCDEQYF.

About this clonotype: This may stem from a read error, because a much larger clone lies one nucleotide away. No conserved phenylalanine or tryptophan is present at the end of the CDR3, so a read error is the likely explanation. This sequence joins TRBV7-9 and TRBJ2-5; TRBD2 matches at 14 bases. Germline trimming cut 4 bases from V and 4 bases from J; bases unmatched to any gene: 2. The CDR3 is made up of 15 amino acids. Germline CDR1 reads SEHNR; CDR2 reads FQNEAQ (reference sequence). Here the CDR3 reads CASSSGLAGVETQYS. The CDR3 coding sequence is TGTGCCAGCAGCTCGGGACTAGCGGGAGTAGAGACCCAGTACTCC.

As regards this clonotype: This could be a read error, since a much larger clone is one nucleotide away. CDR3: CSTRSRAGAAGGANVLTF. In DNA, the CDR3 is TGCAGTACTAGATCACGAGCGGGAGCGGCTGGTGGGGCCAACGTCCTGACTTTC. The rearrangement uses TRBV20-1 and TRBJ2-6, with TRBD2 identical over 8 bases. Germline CDR1 DFQATT, CDR2 SNEGSKA (reference sequence). CDR3 length equals 18 residues.

This clonotype has ten or more counts. This chain uses TRBV3-1 with TRBJ2-7; 11 bases are shared with TRBD1. Per germline, CDR1 LGHDT and CDR2 YNNKEL (reference sequence). The CDR3 is 14 residues long. V shed 4 bases and J 3 bases; nucleotides not matched to a gene: 2. In DNA form, the CDR3 reads TGTGCCAGCAGCCCGGGACAGGGGGACTACGAGCAGTACTTC. Protein product: CASSPGQGDYEQYF.

This clonotype was seen repeatedly, ten times or more. CDR3 protein: CASRSGTSGILSIYSLFF. The CDR3, as DNA: TGTGCCAGCAGATCCGGGACTAGCGGGATTCTAAGTATATATTCCTTGTTCTTC. The chain combines TRBV2 with TRBJ2-1, with TRBD2 identical over 13 bases. The CDR3 covers 18 residues. Germline CDR1 reads SNHLY; CDR2 reads FYNNEI. The V gene end was trimmed by 6 bases and the J gene end by 15 bases; junction bases not matched to a gene: 23.